This T cell receptor (beta chain) was identified in a study of cytomegalovirus exposure and HLA in healthy donors. This CDR3 has 15 residues. The ends lost 6 bases at V and 2 bases at J; junction bases unmatched: 6. Germline V gives CDR1 SGHRS, CDR2 YFSETQ. In the PCR, 60 Vbeta and 13 Jbeta primers were used. The method was immunoSEQ multiplex PCR; TCRdb's version includes in-frame clones alone and lacks a portion of them. This sample has 95,000 to 100,000 clones; about 80% occur once, and the top ten carry 4.1%. V usage is TRBV5-1 and J usage is TRBJ2-5; 11 bases match TRBD1. The source material was PBMCs. This receptor was obtained from a man aged 40-50 years in good health and CMV-seronegative. DNA of the CDR3: TGCGCCAGCACCTCCGGGACAGGGGGTCAAGAGACCCAGTACTTC. It encodes CASTSGTGGQETQYF.